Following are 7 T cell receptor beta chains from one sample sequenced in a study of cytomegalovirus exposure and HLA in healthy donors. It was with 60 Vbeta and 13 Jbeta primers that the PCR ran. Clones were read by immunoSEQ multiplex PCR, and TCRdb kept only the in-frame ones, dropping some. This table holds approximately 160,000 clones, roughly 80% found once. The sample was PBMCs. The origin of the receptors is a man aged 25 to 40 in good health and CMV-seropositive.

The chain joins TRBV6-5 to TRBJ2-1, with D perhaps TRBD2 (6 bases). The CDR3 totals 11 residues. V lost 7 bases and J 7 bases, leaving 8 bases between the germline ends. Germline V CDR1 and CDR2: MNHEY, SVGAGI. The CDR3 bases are TGTGCCAGCACGGAGGGGAATGAGCAGTTCTTC. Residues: CASTEGNEQFF.

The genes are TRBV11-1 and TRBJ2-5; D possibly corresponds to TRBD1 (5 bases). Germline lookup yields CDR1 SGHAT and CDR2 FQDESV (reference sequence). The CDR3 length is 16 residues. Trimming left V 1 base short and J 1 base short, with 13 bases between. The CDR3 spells CASSLGQQVGQETQYF. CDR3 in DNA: TGTGCCAGCAGCTTAGGGCAACAGGTGGGCCAAGAGACCCAGTACTTC.

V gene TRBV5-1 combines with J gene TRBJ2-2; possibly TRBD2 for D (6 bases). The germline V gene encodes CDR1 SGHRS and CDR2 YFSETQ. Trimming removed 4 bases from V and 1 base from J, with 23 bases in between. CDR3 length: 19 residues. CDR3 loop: CASSRPAGSSLQNTGELFF. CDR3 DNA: TGCGCCAGCAGCAGGCCGGCCGGGAGCTCTCTACAGAACACCGGGGAGCTGTTTTTT. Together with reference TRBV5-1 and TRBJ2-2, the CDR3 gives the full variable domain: KAGVTQTPRYLIKTRGQQVTLSCSPISGHRSVSWYQQTPGQGLQFLFEYFSETQRNKGNFPGRFSGRQFSNSRSEMNVSTLELGDSALYLCASSRPAGSSLQNTGELFFGEGSRLTVL.

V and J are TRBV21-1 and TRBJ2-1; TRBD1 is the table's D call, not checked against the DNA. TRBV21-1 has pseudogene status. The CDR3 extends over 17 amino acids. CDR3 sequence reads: CASSYIYRSHSYNEQFF. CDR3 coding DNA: TGTGCCAGCAGCTACATCTACAGGAGCCACTCCTACAATGAGCAGTTCTTC.

In DNA form, the CDR3 reads TGTGCCAGCAGCCACGGGGCCTATAATTCACCCCTCCACTTT. This encodes CASSHGAYNSPLHF. The V call is TRBV14, the J call TRBJ1-6; no clear D gene. V gave up 3 bases and J gave up 2 bases, with 5 bases separating them. CDR1 SGHDN and CDR2 FVKESK come from the germline V gene. The CDR3 extends over 14 amino acids.

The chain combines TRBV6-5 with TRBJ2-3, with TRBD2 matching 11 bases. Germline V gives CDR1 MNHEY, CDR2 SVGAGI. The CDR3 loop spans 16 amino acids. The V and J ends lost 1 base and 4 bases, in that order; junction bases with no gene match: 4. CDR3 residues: CASSYFSGRAPDTQYF. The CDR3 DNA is TGTGCCAGCAGTTACTTTAGCGGGAGGGCGCCAGATACGCAGTATTTT.

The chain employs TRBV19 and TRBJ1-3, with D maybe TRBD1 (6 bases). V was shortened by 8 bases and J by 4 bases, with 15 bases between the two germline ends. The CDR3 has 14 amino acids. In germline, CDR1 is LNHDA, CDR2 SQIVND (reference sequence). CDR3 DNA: TGTGCCAGTCTTAAGGGGGTTCCAGGAAACACCATATATTTT. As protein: CASLKGVPGNTIYF. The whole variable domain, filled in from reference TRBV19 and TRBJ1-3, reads DGGITQSPKYLFRKEGQNVTLSCEQNLNHDAMYWYRQDPGQGLRLIYYSQIVNDFQKGDIAEGYSVSREKKESFPLTVTSAQKNPTAFYLCASLKGVPGNTIYFGEGSWLTVV.